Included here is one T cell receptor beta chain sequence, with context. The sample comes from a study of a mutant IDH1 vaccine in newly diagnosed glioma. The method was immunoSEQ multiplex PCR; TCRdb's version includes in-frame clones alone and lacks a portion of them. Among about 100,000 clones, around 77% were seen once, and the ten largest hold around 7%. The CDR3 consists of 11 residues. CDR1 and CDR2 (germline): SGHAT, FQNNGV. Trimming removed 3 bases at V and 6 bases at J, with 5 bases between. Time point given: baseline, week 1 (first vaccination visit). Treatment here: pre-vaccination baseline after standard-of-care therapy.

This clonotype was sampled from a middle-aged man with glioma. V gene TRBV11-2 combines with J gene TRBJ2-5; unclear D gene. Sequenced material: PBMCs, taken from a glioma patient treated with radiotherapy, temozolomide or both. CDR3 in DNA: TGTGCCAGCAGCTTTTCGAAGACCCAGTACTTC. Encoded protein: CASSFSKTQYF.